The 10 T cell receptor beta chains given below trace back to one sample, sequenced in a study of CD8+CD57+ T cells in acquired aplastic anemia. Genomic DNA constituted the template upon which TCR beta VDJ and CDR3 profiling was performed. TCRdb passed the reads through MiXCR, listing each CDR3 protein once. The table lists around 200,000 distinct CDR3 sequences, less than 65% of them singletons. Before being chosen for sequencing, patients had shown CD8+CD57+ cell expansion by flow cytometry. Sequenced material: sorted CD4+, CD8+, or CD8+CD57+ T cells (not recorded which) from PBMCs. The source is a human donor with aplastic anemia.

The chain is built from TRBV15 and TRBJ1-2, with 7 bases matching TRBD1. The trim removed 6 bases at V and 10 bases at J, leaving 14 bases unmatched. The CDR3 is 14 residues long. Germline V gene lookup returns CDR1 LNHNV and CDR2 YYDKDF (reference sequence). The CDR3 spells CATSQDRSVINYTF. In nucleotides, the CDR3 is TGTGCCACCAGTCAGGACAGGTCTGTGATTAACTACACCTTC.

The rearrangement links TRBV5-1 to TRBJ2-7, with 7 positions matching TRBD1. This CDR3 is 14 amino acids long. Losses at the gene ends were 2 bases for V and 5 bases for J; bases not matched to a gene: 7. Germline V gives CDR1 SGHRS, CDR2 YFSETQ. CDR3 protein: CASSLRQGRDEQYF. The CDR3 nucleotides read TGCGCCAGCAGCTTAAGACAGGGACGCGACGAGCAGTACTTC. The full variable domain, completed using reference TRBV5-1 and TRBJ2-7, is KAGVTQTPRYLIKTRGQQVTLSCSPISGHRSVSWYQQTPGQGLQFLFEYFSETQRNKGNFPGRFSGRQFSNSRSEMNVSTLELGDSALYLCASSLRQGRDEQYFGPGTRLTVT.

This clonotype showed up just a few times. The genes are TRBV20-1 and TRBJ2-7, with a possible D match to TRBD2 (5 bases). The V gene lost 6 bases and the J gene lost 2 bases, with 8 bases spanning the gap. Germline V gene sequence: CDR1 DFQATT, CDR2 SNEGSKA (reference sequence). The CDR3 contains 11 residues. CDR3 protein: CSADGTYEQYF. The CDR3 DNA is TGCAGTGCCGACGGGACCTACGAGCAGTACTTC.

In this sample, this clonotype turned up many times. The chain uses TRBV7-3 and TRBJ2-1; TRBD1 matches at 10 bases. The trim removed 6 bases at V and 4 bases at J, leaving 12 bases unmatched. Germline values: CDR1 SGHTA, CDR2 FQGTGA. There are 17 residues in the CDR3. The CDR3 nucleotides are TGTGCCAGCAGGATCTTACCGGGACAGGGGAGTTACAATGAGCAGTTCTTC. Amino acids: CASRILPGQGSYNEQFF.

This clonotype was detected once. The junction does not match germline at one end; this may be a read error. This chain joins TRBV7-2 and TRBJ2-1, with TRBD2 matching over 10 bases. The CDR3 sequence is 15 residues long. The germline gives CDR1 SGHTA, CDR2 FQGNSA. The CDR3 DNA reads TGTGCCAGCAGCCGGACTAGCGGCTCCGACAATGAGCAGTTCTTC. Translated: CASSRTSGSDNEQFF.

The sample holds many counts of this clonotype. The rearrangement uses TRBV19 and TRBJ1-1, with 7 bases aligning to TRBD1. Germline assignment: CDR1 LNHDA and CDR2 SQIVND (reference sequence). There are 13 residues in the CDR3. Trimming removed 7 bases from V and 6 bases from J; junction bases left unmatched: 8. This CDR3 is CASNPTGAAEAFF. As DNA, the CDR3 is TGTGCCAGTAACCCCACAGGGGCGGCTGAAGCTTTCTTT. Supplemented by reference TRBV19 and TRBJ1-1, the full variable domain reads DGGITQSPKYLFRKEGQNVTLSCEQNLNHDAMYWYRQDPGQGLRLIYYSQIVNDFQKGDIAEGYSVSREKKESFPLTVTSAQKNPTAFYLCASNPTGAAEAFFGQGTRLTVV.

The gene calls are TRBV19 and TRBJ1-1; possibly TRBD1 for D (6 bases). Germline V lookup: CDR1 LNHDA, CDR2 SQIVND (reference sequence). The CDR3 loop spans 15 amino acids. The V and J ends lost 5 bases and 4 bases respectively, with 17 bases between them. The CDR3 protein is CASSVGAEYLTEAFF. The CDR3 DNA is TGTGCCAGTAGTGTGGGGGCCGAGTATCTCACTGAAGCTTTCTTT.

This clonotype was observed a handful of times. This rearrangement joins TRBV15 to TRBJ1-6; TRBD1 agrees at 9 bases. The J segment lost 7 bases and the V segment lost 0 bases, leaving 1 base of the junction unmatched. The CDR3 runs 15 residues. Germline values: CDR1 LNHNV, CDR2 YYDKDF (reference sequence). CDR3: CATSREGTGNSPLHF. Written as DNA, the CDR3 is TGTGCCACCAGCAGAGAAGGGACAGGGAATTCACCCCTCCACTTT. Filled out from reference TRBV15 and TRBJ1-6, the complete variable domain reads DAMVIQNPRYQVTQFGKPVTLSCSQTLNHNVMYWYQQKSSQAPKLLFHYYDKDFNNEADTPDNFQSRRPNTSFCFLDIRSPGLGDTAMYLCATSREGTGNSPLHFGNGTRLTVT.

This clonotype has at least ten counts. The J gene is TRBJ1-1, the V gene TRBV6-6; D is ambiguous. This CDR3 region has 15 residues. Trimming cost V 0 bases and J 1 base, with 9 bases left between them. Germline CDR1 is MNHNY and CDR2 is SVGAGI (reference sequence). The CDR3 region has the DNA TGTGCCAGCAGTTACTCTGGGGAAGGGAACACTGAAGCTTTCTTT. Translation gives CASSYSGEGNTEAFF.

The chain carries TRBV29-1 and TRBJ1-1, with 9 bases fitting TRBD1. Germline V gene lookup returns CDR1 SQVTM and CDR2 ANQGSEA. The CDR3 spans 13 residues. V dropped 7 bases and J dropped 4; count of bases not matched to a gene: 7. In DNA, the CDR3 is TGCAGCGGCGGACAGGGGACGGGCACTGAAGCTTTCTTT. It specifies CSGGQGTGTEAFF.